This T cell receptor (beta chain) was found in a study of T-cell memory formation after mild COVID-19. The overall study: TCR clusters showed largely donor specificity. Whole-study findings and limits: Among clones contracting day 15 to 85, CD4/CD8 was balanced, whereas later expanders leaned CD4+. Contracting CD4+ clones lay largely in CM and EM, with CD8+ ones residing in EMRA. The study detected some responding clones in pre-infection memory, suggesting cross-reactive memory joined.

As concerns this clonotype: As yet, its antigen is unknown.

MiXCR was run by TCRdb on the 5' RACE reads, yielding one entry per CDR3 protein. The table records about 410,000 distinct CDR3 sequences, more than 20% of them present only once. Material for sequencing was PBMCs or a T cell subset sorted from them (not recorded which). This TCR came from an adult woman who had mild COVID-19 (a few samples of this study predate the infection). Cell type and time point are not known.

The CDR3: CASSIRDRADTQYF. DNA for the CDR3: TGTGCCAGCAGTATCCGGGACAGGGCAGATACGCAGTATTTT. V usage is TRBV6-1 and J usage is TRBJ2-3; 9 bases line up with TRBD1. The CDR3 is 14 amino acids. V gave up 5 bases and J gave up 4 bases; unmatched junction bases: 4. Germline V gene sequence: CDR1 MNHNS, CDR2 SASEGT.